This is a list of T cell receptor beta chains from one sample in a study of vaccination and CD4 T cells after COVID-19. In TCRdb, the PCR reads were re-called with MiXCR into one record per CDR3 protein. The sample has several thousand distinct CDR3 sequences, approximately 47% seen once. For these receptors, no antigen is known. Input material: CD4+ T cells from blood, cultured in vitro. These receptors originate from a human donor who had recovered from COVID-19. CDR3s include the opening cysteine and the closing phenylalanine or tryptophan. The order of the fields is D gene, clone size, V gene, J gene, CDR3 length, CDR3 DNA, CDR3 protein. The D gene is left open where the match is weak. The size field is filled for only some rows; it gives once, few, many or a size class.

d_call: .; clone_size: .; v_call: TRBV29-1; j_call: TRBJ2-7; cdr3_length: 13; cdr3_nt: TGCAGCGCCAAGTCTCCTTCATCCTACGAGCAGTACTTC; cdr3_aa: CSAKSPSSYEQYF
d_call: .; clone_size: .; v_call: TRBV6-2/TRBV6-3; j_call: TRBJ2-5; cdr3_length: 14; cdr3_nt: TGTGCCAGCCGATTCTCGGGAAACATGGAGACCCAGTACTTC; cdr3_aa: CASRFSGNMETQYF
d_call: TRBD1; clone_size: once; v_call: TRBV15; j_call: TRBJ1-3; cdr3_length: 16; cdr3_nt: TGTGCCACCAGAAGCGGGACAGGGAGCCTTGGAAACACCATATATTTT; cdr3_aa: CATRSGTGSLGNTIYF
d_call: TRBD1; clone_size: .; v_call: TRBV7-9; j_call: TRBJ1-2; cdr3_length: 14; cdr3_nt: TGTGCCAGCAGAAGACAGGGGGCGAACTATGGCTACACCTTC; cdr3_aa: CASRRQGANYGYTF
d_call: .; clone_size: .; v_call: TRBV6-2/TRBV6-3; j_call: TRBJ2-2; cdr3_length: 13; cdr3_nt: TGTGCCAGCAGTGTACAGGGTTCCGGGGAGCTGTTTTTT; cdr3_aa: CASSVQGSGELFF
d_call: TRBD1; clone_size: .; v_call: TRBV6-5; j_call: TRBJ1-1; cdr3_length: 14; cdr3_nt: TGTGCCAGCAGTTTCTCGACAGGGGGAACTGAAGCTTTCTTT; cdr3_aa: CASSFSTGGTEAFF
d_call: .; clone_size: few; v_call: TRBV6-1; j_call: TRBJ2-5; cdr3_length: 11; cdr3_nt: TGTGCCAGCAGTGAAGGGGGTGGGGCGTACTTC; cdr3_aa: CASSEGGGAYF
d_call: TRBD1; clone_size: few; v_call: TRBV27; j_call: TRBJ2-1; cdr3_length: 16; cdr3_nt: TGTGCCAGCAGAACCACAGGGGGCCGATCCTACAATGAGCAGTTCTTC; cdr3_aa: CASRTTGGRSYNEQFF
d_call: .; clone_size: .; v_call: TRBV10-3; j_call: TRBJ1-1; cdr3_length: 13; cdr3_nt: TGTGCCATCAGTGGTTCAGCCGGGGGTGAAGCTTTCTTT; cdr3_aa: CAISGSAGGEAFF
d_call: .; clone_size: .; v_call: TRBV11-3; j_call: TRBJ2-1; cdr3_length: 12; cdr3_nt: TGTGCCAGCAGCCAGACTAGTTCTGGTCCGTTCTTC; cdr3_aa: CASSQTSSGPFF
d_call: .; clone_size: .; v_call: TRBV18; j_call: TRBJ1-5; cdr3_length: 13; cdr3_nt: TGTGCCAGCTCACCAGGACCCTATGTTGCCCAGCATTTT; cdr3_aa: CASSPGPYVAQHF
d_call: TRBD1; clone_size: .; v_call: TRBV2; j_call: TRBJ2-7; cdr3_length: 14; cdr3_nt: TGTGCCAGCAGGACCGGACAGGGGAATCGCGAGCAGTACTTC; cdr3_aa: CASRTGQGNREQYF
d_call: TRBD1; clone_size: .; v_call: TRBV7-9; j_call: TRBJ2-5; cdr3_length: 14; cdr3_nt: TGTGCCAGCAGCTACCAGGGGGAACAAGAGACCCAGTACTTC; cdr3_aa: CASSYQGEQETQYF
d_call: .; clone_size: .; v_call: TRBV27; j_call: TRBJ2-1; cdr3_length: 14; cdr3_nt: TGTGCCAGCAGGTCCGTAGTAGCGAGCAATGAGCAGTTCTTC; cdr3_aa: CASRSVVASNEQFF
d_call: .; clone_size: few; v_call: TRBV11-3; j_call: TRBJ2-7; cdr3_length: 11; cdr3_nt: TGTGCCAGCAGCTCGAGGGGCGAGCAGTACTTC; cdr3_aa: CASSSRGEQYF
d_call: .; clone_size: .; v_call: TRBV7-2; j_call: TRBJ2-1; cdr3_length: 15; cdr3_nt: TGTGCCAGCAGCGTCCGGGACCTAAGCCTCAATGAGCAGTTCTTC; cdr3_aa: CASSVRDLSLNEQFF
d_call: .; clone_size: few; v_call: TRBV7-2; j_call: TRBJ1-6; cdr3_length: 15; cdr3_nt: TGTGCCAGCAGCCCCCGAAGGGGAGGCAATTCACCCCTCCACTTT; cdr3_aa: CASSPRRGGNSPLHF
d_call: .; clone_size: .; v_call: TRBV7-6; j_call: TRBJ2-7; cdr3_length: 13; cdr3_nt: TGTGCCAGCAGCTTAGCAGGGGCTCGCGAGCAGTACTTC; cdr3_aa: CASSLAGAREQYF
d_call: .; clone_size: .; v_call: TRBV11-2; j_call: TRBJ1-2; cdr3_length: 14; cdr3_nt: TGTGCCAGCAGCCGCCGGACAGTCACTTATGGCTACACCTTC; cdr3_aa: CASSRRTVTYGYTF
d_call: TRBD2; clone_size: .; v_call: TRBV20-1; j_call: TRBJ2-7; cdr3_length: 15; cdr3_nt: TGCAGTGCTAGAGATACACTAGCGGGACCATACGAGCAGTACTTC; cdr3_aa: CSARDTLAGPYEQYF
d_call: .; clone_size: .; v_call: TRBV20-1; j_call: TRBJ1-3; cdr3_length: 15; cdr3_nt: TGCAGTGCTAGAGCTCCGCGGTCTGACGGAAACACCATATATTTT; cdr3_aa: CSARAPRSDGNTIYF
d_call: .; clone_size: .; v_call: TRBV2; j_call: TRBJ1-2; cdr3_length: 12; cdr3_nt: TGTGCCAGCAGTGAAGCAGGCTATGGCTACACCTTC; cdr3_aa: CASSEAGYGYTF
d_call: .; clone_size: .; v_call: TRBV27; j_call: TRBJ2-7; cdr3_length: 15; cdr3_nt: TGTGCCAGCAGTTTATATCCCCTGGGGTCCTACGAGCAGTACTTC; cdr3_aa: CASSLYPLGSYEQYF
d_call: .; clone_size: .; v_call: TRBV12-3/TRBV12-4; j_call: TRBJ1-2; cdr3_length: 11; cdr3_nt: TGTGCCAGCAGTTTGGGCCGTGGCTACACCTTC; cdr3_aa: CASSLGRGYTF
d_call: .; clone_size: medium-sized; v_call: TRBV20-1; j_call: TRBJ1-2; cdr3_length: 12; cdr3_nt: TGCAGTGCTGCGGACAGTAACTATGGCTACACCTTC; cdr3_aa: CSAADSNYGYTF
d_call: .; clone_size: .; v_call: TRBV5-1; j_call: TRBJ2-5; cdr3_length: 15; cdr3_nt: TGCGCCAGCAGCTTGGGCGGGGGCGGCCAAGAGACCCAGTACTTC; cdr3_aa: CASSLGGGGQETQYF
d_call: .; clone_size: few; v_call: TRBV20-1; j_call: TRBJ1-2; cdr3_length: 14; cdr3_nt: TGCAGTGCTAGAGCAGCGACGGCTTTGGATGGCTACACCTTC; cdr3_aa: CSARAATALDGYTF
d_call: .; clone_size: .; v_call: TRBV5-1; j_call: TRBJ2-3; cdr3_length: 13; cdr3_nt: TGCGCCAGCAGCGGTGACAGGCCAGATACGCAGTATTTT; cdr3_aa: CASSGDRPDTQYF
d_call: TRBD1; clone_size: .; v_call: TRBV6-2/TRBV6-3; j_call: TRBJ1-6; cdr3_length: 15; cdr3_nt: TGTGCCAGCAGCGCCGGGACAGGGTATAATTCACCCCTCCACTTT; cdr3_aa: CASSAGTGYNSPLHF
d_call: TRBD2; clone_size: .; v_call: TRBV12-3/TRBV12-4; j_call: TRBJ2-1; cdr3_length: 16; cdr3_nt: TGTGCCAGCAGTTTAAGCGGGAGGGTTTTGGGAAATGAGCAGTTCTTC; cdr3_aa: CASSLSGRVLGNEQFF
d_call: .; clone_size: .; v_call: TRBV7-2; j_call: TRBJ2-1; cdr3_length: 15; cdr3_nt: TGTGCCAGCAGCGTCACCCCGGGACTCGGCAATGAGCAGTTCTTC; cdr3_aa: CASSVTPGLGNEQFF
d_call: .; clone_size: .; v_call: TRBV27; j_call: TRBJ1-6; cdr3_length: 15; cdr3_nt: TGTGCCAGCAGTACCAGGGACGGCTATAATTCACCCCTCCACTTT; cdr3_aa: CASSTRDGYNSPLHF
d_call: .; clone_size: .; v_call: TRBV7-2; j_call: TRBJ2-3; cdr3_length: 15; cdr3_nt: TGTGCCAGCAGCTTGGGGTGGACTAGCACAGATACGCAGTATTTT; cdr3_aa: CASSLGWTSTDTQYF
d_call: .; clone_size: few; v_call: TRBV11-2; j_call: TRBJ2-5; cdr3_length: 15; cdr3_nt: TGTGCCAGCAGCACCCGAGGGGGTACTCTAGAGACCCAGTACTTC; cdr3_aa: CASSTRGGTLETQYF
d_call: .; clone_size: .; v_call: TRBV12-3/TRBV12-4; j_call: TRBJ1-2; cdr3_length: 15; cdr3_nt: TGTGCCAGCTATTTGCTAGGGGGGGCGAATTATGGCTACACCTTC; cdr3_aa: CASYLLGGANYGYTF
d_call: .; clone_size: .; v_call: TRBV20-1; j_call: TRBJ1-5; cdr3_length: 14; cdr3_nt: TGCAGTGCTAGGGACCCTAATAGCAATCAGCCCCAGCATTTT; cdr3_aa: CSARDPNSNQPQHF
d_call: .; clone_size: .; v_call: TRBV2; j_call: TRBJ2-3; cdr3_length: 11; cdr3_nt: TGTGCCAGCAGTGTTCTGGATACGCAGTATTTT; cdr3_aa: CASSVLDTQYF
d_call: .; clone_size: once; v_call: TRBV7-6; j_call: TRBJ1-4; cdr3_length: 16; cdr3_nt: TGTGCCAGCAGCCCCCGCCTGGGAAAGGAAGGGGGAAAACTGTTTTTT; cdr3_aa: CASSPRLGKEGGKLFF
d_call: .; clone_size: once; v_call: TRBV20-1; j_call: TRBJ1-4; cdr3_length: 14; cdr3_nt: TGCAGTGCTTTTGATCTTACAACTAATGAAAAACTGTTTTTT; cdr3_aa: CSAFDLTTNEKLFF
d_call: TRBD1; clone_size: .; v_call: TRBV9; j_call: TRBJ2-6; cdr3_length: 20; cdr3_nt: TGTGCCAGCAGCGCCGCCGGGACAGGGGGCGGGTTGGCTGGGGCCAACGTCCTGACTTTC; cdr3_aa: CASSAAGTGGGLAGANVLTF
d_call: .; clone_size: .; v_call: TRBV29-1; j_call: TRBJ2-5; cdr3_length: 15; cdr3_nt: TGCAGCGTCGTACGGTGGACAAGCCTCGGAGAGACCCAGTACTTC; cdr3_aa: CSVVRWTSLGETQYF
d_call: .; clone_size: .; v_call: TRBV20-1; j_call: TRBJ2-4; cdr3_length: 16; cdr3_nt: TGCAGTGCTAGAGATGCCGGCAGTCTAGCCAAAAACATTCAGTACTTC; cdr3_aa: CSARDAGSLAKNIQYF
d_call: TRBD2; clone_size: few; v_call: TRBV7-3; j_call: TRBJ2-1; cdr3_length: 16; cdr3_nt: TGTGCCAGCAGCTTAAGACGCGGGGGGGCCTCGGATGAGCAGTTCTTC; cdr3_aa: CASSLRRGGASDEQFF
d_call: TRBD1; clone_size: .; v_call: TRBV4-3; j_call: TRBJ1-2; cdr3_length: 13; cdr3_nt: TGCGCCAGCAGGCGGACAGGGAATAGTGGCTACACCTTC; cdr3_aa: CASRRTGNSGYTF
d_call: .; clone_size: .; v_call: TRBV7-8; j_call: TRBJ1-5; cdr3_length: 17; cdr3_nt: TGTGCCAGCAGCTTAAGTTGGAGGGAATATAGCAATCAGCCCCAGCATTTT; cdr3_aa: CASSLSWREYSNQPQHF
d_call: TRBD2; clone_size: medium-sized; v_call: TRBV7-8; j_call: TRBJ2-1; cdr3_length: 15; cdr3_nt: TGTGCCAGCAGCTTAGACGGCGGGAGGGCCTTGAGGCAGTTCTTC; cdr3_aa: CASSLDGGRALRQFF
d_call: TRBD1; clone_size: .; v_call: TRBV5-4; j_call: TRBJ1-2; cdr3_length: 16; cdr3_nt: TGTGCCAGCAGCCCACTACAGGGGTCTGCGAACTATGGCTACACCTTC; cdr3_aa: CASSPLQGSANYGYTF
d_call: TRBD1; clone_size: large; v_call: TRBV6-2/TRBV6-3; j_call: TRBJ1-1; cdr3_length: 14; cdr3_nt: TGTGCCAGCAGTTTCGCGGACAGGCACACTGAAGCTTTCTTT; cdr3_aa: CASSFADRHTEAFF
d_call: .; clone_size: .; v_call: TRBV30; j_call: TRBJ2-7; cdr3_length: 13; cdr3_nt: TGTGCCTGGAGTTTTCAGGGAATCTACGAGCAGTACTTC; cdr3_aa: CAWSFQGIYEQYF
d_call: .; clone_size: few; v_call: TRBV20-1; j_call: TRBJ1-4; cdr3_length: 13; cdr3_nt: TGCAGTGCTAGGCGCGCAACTAATGAAAAACTGTTTTTT; cdr3_aa: CSARRATNEKLFF
d_call: TRBD1; clone_size: once; v_call: TRBV12-3/TRBV12-4; j_call: TRBJ2-7; cdr3_length: 16; cdr3_nt: TGTGCCAGCAGTTTGACAGGGGCGCAATGGTCCTACGAGCAGTACTTC; cdr3_aa: CASSLTGAQWSYEQYF
d_call: .; clone_size: few; v_call: TRBV7-3; j_call: TRBJ1-6; cdr3_length: 16; cdr3_nt: TGTGCCAGCAGGTCCCCCATGAGCTCCTATAATTCACCCCTCCACTTT; cdr3_aa: CASRSPMSSYNSPLHF
d_call: .; clone_size: few; v_call: TRBV7-2; j_call: TRBJ2-5; cdr3_length: 17; cdr3_nt: TGTGCCAGCAGCTTTTTCTCGGGCTCGGGCCGGGGGGAGACCCAGTACTTC; cdr3_aa: CASSFFSGSGRGETQYF
d_call: .; clone_size: .; v_call: TRBV20-1; j_call: TRBJ2-4; cdr3_length: 16; cdr3_nt: TGCAGTGCTAGAGCAAAACCCCCCAGAGCCAAAAACATTCAGTACTTC; cdr3_aa: CSARAKPPRAKNIQYF
d_call: TRBD1; clone_size: .; v_call: TRBV7-2; j_call: TRBJ1-6; cdr3_length: 14; cdr3_nt: TGTGCCAGCAGCTTATTAACAGGGGGTCAGCCCCTCCACTTT; cdr3_aa: CASSLLTGGQPLHF
d_call: .; clone_size: .; v_call: TRBV20-1; j_call: TRBJ2-1; cdr3_length: 15; cdr3_nt: TGCAGTGCTAGCTCGCCCCGGGAAGTTCCTGATGAGCAGTTCTTC; cdr3_aa: CSASSPREVPDEQFF
d_call: TRBD1; clone_size: few; v_call: TRBV2; j_call: TRBJ1-2; cdr3_length: 16; cdr3_nt: TGTGCCAGCAGTGAAGCAGGACAGGGGGCGGGCTATGGCTACACCTTC; cdr3_aa: CASSEAGQGAGYGYTF